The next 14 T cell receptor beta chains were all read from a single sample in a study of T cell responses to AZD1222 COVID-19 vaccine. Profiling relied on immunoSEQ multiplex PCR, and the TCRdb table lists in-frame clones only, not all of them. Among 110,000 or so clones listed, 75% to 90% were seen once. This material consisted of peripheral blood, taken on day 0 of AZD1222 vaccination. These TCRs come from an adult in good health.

The CDR3 coding sequence is TGCGCCAGCAGCTTGGACGGTTCACCCCTCCACTTT. This encodes CASSLDGSPLHF. The V and J genes are TRBV5-1 and TRBJ1-6; no reliable D call. The CDR3 loop spans 12 amino acids. Germline V lookup: CDR1 SGHRS, CDR2 YFSETQ. Trimming removed 0 bases from V and 9 bases from J, with 4 bases in between.

CDR3 coding DNA: TGTGCCAGCAGCGGGATGACAGGTGACAATCAGCCCCAGCATTTT. It codes for CASSGMTGDNQPQHF. The V gene is TRBV11-2, the J gene TRBJ1-5; D is perhaps TRBD1 (6 bases). The CDR3 is 15 residues long. Germline V gives CDR1 SGHAT, CDR2 FQNNGV. V lost 5 bases, J lost 3 bases, and 14 bases lay in between.

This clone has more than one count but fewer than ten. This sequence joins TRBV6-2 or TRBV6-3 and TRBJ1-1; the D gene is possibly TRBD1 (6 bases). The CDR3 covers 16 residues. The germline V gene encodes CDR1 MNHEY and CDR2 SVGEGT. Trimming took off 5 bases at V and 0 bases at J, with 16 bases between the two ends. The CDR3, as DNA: TGTGCCAGCAGTGGAGGGACAAGGTTTATGAACACTGAAGCTTTCTTT. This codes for CASSGGTRFMNTEAFF.

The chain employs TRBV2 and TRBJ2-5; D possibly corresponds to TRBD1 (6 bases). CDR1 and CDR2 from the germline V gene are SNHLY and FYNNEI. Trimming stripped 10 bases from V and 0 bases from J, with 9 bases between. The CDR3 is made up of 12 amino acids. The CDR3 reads CATGQNQETQYF. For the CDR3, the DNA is TGTGCCACCGGACAGAACCAAGAGACCCAGTACTTC.

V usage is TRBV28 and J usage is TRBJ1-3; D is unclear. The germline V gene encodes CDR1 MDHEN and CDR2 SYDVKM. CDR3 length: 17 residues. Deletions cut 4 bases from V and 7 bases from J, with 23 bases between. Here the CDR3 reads CASSSPAAAKWSNTIYF. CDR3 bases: TGTGCCAGCAGTTCCCCAGCGGCAGCCAAGTGGAGTAACACCATATATTTT.

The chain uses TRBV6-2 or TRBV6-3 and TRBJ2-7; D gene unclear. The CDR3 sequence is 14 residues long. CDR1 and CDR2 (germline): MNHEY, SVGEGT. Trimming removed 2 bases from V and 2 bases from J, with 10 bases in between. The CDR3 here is CASSYDGPTYEQYF. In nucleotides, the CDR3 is TGTGCCAGCAGTTACGACGGGCCGACCTACGAGCAGTACTTC.

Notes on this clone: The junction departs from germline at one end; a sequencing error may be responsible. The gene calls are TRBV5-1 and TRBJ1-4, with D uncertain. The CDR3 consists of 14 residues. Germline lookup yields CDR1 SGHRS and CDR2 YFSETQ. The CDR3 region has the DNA TGCGCCAGCAGCACGACATCAACGAATGAAAAACTGTTTTTT. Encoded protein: CASSTTSTNEKLFF.

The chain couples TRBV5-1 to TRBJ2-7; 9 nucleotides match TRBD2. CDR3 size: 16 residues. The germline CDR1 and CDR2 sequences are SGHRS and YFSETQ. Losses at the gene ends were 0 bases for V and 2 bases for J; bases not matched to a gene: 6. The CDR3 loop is CASSLAQASGAYEQYF. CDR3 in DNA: TGCGCCAGCAGCTTGGCCCAGGCTAGCGGGGCCTACGAGCAGTACTTC.

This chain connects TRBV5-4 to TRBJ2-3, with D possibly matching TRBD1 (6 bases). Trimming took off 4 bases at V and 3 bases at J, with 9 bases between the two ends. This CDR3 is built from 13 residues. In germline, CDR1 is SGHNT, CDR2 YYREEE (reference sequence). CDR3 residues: CASSKTGTDTQYF. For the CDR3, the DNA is TGTGCCAGCAGCAAGACAGGTACAGATACGCAGTATTTT. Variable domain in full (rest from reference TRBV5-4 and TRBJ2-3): ETGVTQSPTHLIKTRGQQVTLRCSSQSGHNTVSWYQQALGQGPQFIFQYYREEENGRGNFPPRFSGLQFPNYSSELNVNALELDDSALYLCASSKTGTDTQYFGPGTRLTVL.

The CDR3 is CATSKGQSLNTIYF. CDR3 in DNA: TGTGCCACCAGCAAGGGACAATCTTTGAACACCATATATTTT. The chain links TRBV15 to TRBJ1-3; D is perhaps TRBD1 (6 bases). Germline V lookup: CDR1 LNHNV, CDR2 YYDKDF (reference sequence). The V and J ends lost 4 bases and 7 bases respectively, with 14 bases between them. CDR3 length: 14 amino acids.

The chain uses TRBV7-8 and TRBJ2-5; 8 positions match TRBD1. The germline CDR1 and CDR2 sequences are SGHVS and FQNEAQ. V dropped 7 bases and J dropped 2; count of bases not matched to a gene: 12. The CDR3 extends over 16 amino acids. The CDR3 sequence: CASTRVPGQVQETQYF. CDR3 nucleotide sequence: TGTGCCAGCACCAGAGTCCCGGGACAGGTACAAGAGACCCAGTACTTC.

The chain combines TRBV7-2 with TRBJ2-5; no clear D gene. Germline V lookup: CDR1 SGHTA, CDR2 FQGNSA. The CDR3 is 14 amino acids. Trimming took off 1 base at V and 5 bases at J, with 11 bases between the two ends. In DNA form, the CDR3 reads TGTGCCAGCAGCTTAGTAAGCTACATGGAGACCCAGTACTTC. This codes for CASSLVSYMETQYF. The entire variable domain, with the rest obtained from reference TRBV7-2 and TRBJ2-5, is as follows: GAGVSQSPSNKVTEKGKDVELRCDPISGHTALYWYRQSLGQGLEFLIYFQGNSAPDKSGLPSDRFSAERTGGSVSTLTIQRTQQEDSAVYLCASSLVSYMETQYFGPGTRLLVL.

CDR3 nucleotide sequence: TGCGCCAGCAGCTTGAATCAAGAACTCGGGCAGTACTTC. This translates into CASSLNQELGQYF. The chain recombines TRBV5-1 with TRBJ2-7; D uncertain. Germline V gene lookup returns CDR1 SGHRS and CDR2 YFSETQ. This CDR3 is 13 amino acids long. The V and J ends lost 1 base and 9 bases respectively, with 14 bases between them.

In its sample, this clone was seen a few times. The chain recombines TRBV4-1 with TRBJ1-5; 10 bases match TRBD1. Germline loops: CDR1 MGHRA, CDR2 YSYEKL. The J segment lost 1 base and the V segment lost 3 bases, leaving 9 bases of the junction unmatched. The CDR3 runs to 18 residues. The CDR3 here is CASSQLPGQGPSNQPQHF. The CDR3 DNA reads TGCGCCAGCAGCCAGCTACCGGGACAGGGGCCAAGCAATCAGCCCCAGCATTTT.